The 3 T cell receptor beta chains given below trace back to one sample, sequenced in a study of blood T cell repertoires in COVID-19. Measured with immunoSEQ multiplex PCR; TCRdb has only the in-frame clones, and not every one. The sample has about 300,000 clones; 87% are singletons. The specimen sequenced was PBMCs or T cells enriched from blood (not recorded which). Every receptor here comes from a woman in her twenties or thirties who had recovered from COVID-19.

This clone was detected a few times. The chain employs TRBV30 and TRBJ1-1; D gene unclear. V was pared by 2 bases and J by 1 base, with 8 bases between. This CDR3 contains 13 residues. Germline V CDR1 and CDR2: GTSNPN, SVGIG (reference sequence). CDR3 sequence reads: CAWSLTPNTEAFF. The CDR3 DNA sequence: TGTGCCTGGAGTTTGACACCGAACACTGAAGCTTTCTTT.

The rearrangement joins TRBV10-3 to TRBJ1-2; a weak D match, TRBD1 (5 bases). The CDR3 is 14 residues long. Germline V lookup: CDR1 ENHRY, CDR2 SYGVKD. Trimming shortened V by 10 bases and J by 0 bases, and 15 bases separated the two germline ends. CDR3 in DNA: TGTGCCACTACACCGACAGACTCTAACTATGGCTACACCTTC. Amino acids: CATTPTDSNYGYTF.

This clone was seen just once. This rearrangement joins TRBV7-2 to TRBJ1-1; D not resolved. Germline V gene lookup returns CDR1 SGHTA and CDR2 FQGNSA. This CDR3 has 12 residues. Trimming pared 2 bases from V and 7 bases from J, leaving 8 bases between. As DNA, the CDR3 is TGTGCCAGCAGCTTAAATCGCGTTGAAGCTTTCTTT. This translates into CASSLNRVEAFF.